This TCR beta chain was sequenced during a study of blood T cell repertoires in COVID-19 (TCRdb year 2020). Looking at the study overall: Collaborator samples came from the United States, Italy and Spain and covered acute and convalescent phases of COVID-19. The material from the prospective study consisted of cDNA or gDNA derived from T cells, B-cell-depleted T cells, or PBMCs. The dataset comprised deeply sampled blood TCRbeta repertoires from subjects exposed to, actively infected with, or recovered from COVID-19. The repertoires were made available in a free public database intended to serve as a resource for research on the immune response to SARS-CoV-2. The samples were drawn from the first 160 participants of the ongoing ImmuneRACE study and from 1,254 subjects provided by 6 global collaborators. A de-identified subject ID, COVID-19 status, age in years and sex were almost always included in the sample metadata. Where HLA class I and class II types were available, the types were taken from metadata supplied by the sample provider, not from assay-based typing.

Regarding this clone: No antigen is known for it. No base quality values were provided; no much bigger clone lies one nucleotide off.

Study-wide findings and limitations: Clinical and demographic metadata were provided uncurated, with the amount varying by source and participant.

The germline V and J ends show losses of 5 bases and 0 bases respectively, and no gene match explains 10 bases of the junction. The CDR1 and CDR2 encoded by the germline V gene (reference sequence) are SEHNR and FQNEAQ. The cysteine opens and the phenylalanine closes a CDR3 of 18 amino acids. Just the 54-base CDR3 DNA is kept, in frame starting at base 1. TCRbeta CDR3 regions were amplified from genomic DNA by means of the immunoSEQ Assay, a bias-controlled multiplex PCR. As for how the authors treated the data: Within the assay, amplification of reference gene primers was used to estimate how many nucleated cells each sample contained. Sequence reads were collapsed and filtered to measure the absolute abundance of every unique TCRbeta CDR3 rearrangement. Productive Simpson clonality was computed per sample as the square root of Simpson's diversity index over productive rearrangements. Drawn from immuneACCESS, this table holds only the in-frame rearrangements with V and J called that TCRdb kept. Clones are partly lost; checked studies trace under half to an unresolved V gene and leave the rest unexplained. V, J and clone size are taken as reported in that table, and D and trimming were inferred from the DNA itself. Present in this sample are fewer than 200,000 clones, 80% to 95% of which were seen just once. The ten largest clones represent around 4.6% of the sample.

Each collaborating institution followed its own protocols to collect whole blood in K2EDTA tubes. For TCRbeta analysis, collaborators shipped samples in one of three forms: frozen whole blood, isolated PBMCs, or DNA extracted from either of those sample types. This sequence uses TRBV7-9 and TRBJ2-1, with 10 bases in between that match TRBD1. The clonotype comes from a woman aged 50 to 60 with acute or convalescent COVID-19. The sequenced material came from peripheral blood. The sequence in DNA is TGTGCCAGCAGCGCGTCCCGGGACAGGGGTAGCTCCTACAATGAGCAGTTCTTC. It is translated as CASSASRDRGSSYNEQFF.